This is a list of T cell receptor beta chains from one sample in a study of shared clonotypes between healthy human individuals. The data were produced by immunoSEQ multiplex PCR, yet TCRdb's version contains in-frame clones alone and is incomplete. The sample yields 740,000 or so clones, around three quarters seen once. Sequenced sample: memory CD4+ T cells sorted from blood. The receptors originated from a woman aged 30 to 39 in good health. CDR3s include the opening cysteine and the closing phenylalanine or tryptophan. The D gene is left open where the match is weak. Only part of the rows carry a size: once, few, many, or a class if the clone is expanded.

J gene | clone size | V gene | D gene | CDR3 DNA | CDR3 protein
TRBJ2-6 | many | TRBV4-2 | . | TGTGCCAGCAGCCAAGATGGGAGCTCTGGGGCCAACGTCCTGACTTTC | CASSQDGSSGANVLTF
TRBJ2-2 | . | TRBV15 | . | TGTGCCACCAGGTACCAGTTGAACACCGGGGAGCTGTTTTTT | CATRYQLNTGELFF
TRBJ1-1 | . | TRBV27 | TRBD1 | TGTGCCAGCATGTCAGGGGGCGCGAATGCAGCTTTCTTT | CASMSGGANAAFF
TRBJ1-4 | few | TRBV30 | TRBD1 | TGTGCCTGGAGGCGGGGGGACAGCAATGAAAAACTGTTTTTT | CAWRRGDSNEKLFF
TRBJ1-1 | . | TRBV19 | TRBD1 | TGTGCCAGTATGTCCGTGGCAGGGGGCTGGGCGAACACTGAAGCTTTCTTT | CASMSVAGGWANTEAFF
TRBJ2-5 | . | TRBV5-1 | TRBD2 | TGCGCCAGCAGCCCTACTAGCGGGAGAGGAGAGACCCAGTACTTC | CASSPTSGRGETQYF
TRBJ2-2 | . | TRBV28 | . | TGTGCCAGCACCCCCAGTTCTTTCGCCGGGGAGCTGTTTTTT | CASTPSSFAGELFF
TRBJ1-1 | . | TRBV19 | . | TGTGCCAGTAGTATAGGGGGAGCCTGGGGGTTT | CASSIGGAWGF
TRBJ1-2 | . | TRBV27 | . | TGTGCCAGCAGTTTTTCCCAGGGACCCTATGGCTACACCTTC | CASSFSQGPYGYTF
TRBJ2-3 | few | TRBV19 | . | TGTGCCAGTAGTAGTACAACTAGCACAGATACGCAGTATTTT | CASSSTTSTDTQYF